A selection of T cell receptor beta chains follows, all from one sample in a study of T cell responses to AZD1222 COVID-19 vaccine. Sequencing was performed with immunoSEQ multiplex PCR; in TCRdb, only in-frame clones are kept and a portion is missing. The sample includes some 200,000 clones, 88% of them seen just once. This sample comprised peripheral blood, obtained 28 days after the second AZD1222 dose. Receptor source: an adult who received the AZD1222 COVID-19 vaccine. CDR3s include the opening cysteine and the closing phenylalanine or tryptophan. The order of the fields is J gene, V gene, D gene, clone size, CDR3 protein, CDR3 DNA. A D gene is named only where the DNA matches it firmly. Only part of the rows carry a size: once, few, many, or a class if the clone is expanded.

j_gene: TRBJ1-4
v_gene: TRBV5-1
d_gene: TRBD1
abundance: NA
CDR3aa: CASSPGQGPNEKLFF
CDR3nt: TGCGCCAGCAGCCCCGGACAGGGCCCTAATGAAAAACTGTTTTTT

j_gene: TRBJ1-3
v_gene: TRBV12-3/TRBV12-4
d_gene: NA
abundance: NA
CDR3aa: CASSYPSGNTIYF
CDR3nt: TGTGCCAGCAGTTACCCCTCTGGAAACACCATATATTTT

j_gene: TRBJ2-5
v_gene: TRBV20-1
d_gene: NA
abundance: NA
CDR3aa: CSARDRETQYF
CDR3nt: TGCAGTGCTAGAGATCGAGAGACCCAGTACTTC

j_gene: TRBJ1-6
v_gene: TRBV7-2
d_gene: NA
abundance: NA
CDR3aa: CASSLDGASGISPLHF
CDR3nt: TGTGCCAGCAGCTTAGACGGGGCCTCGGGGATTTCACCCCTCCACTTT

j_gene: TRBJ2-1
v_gene: TRBV4-3
d_gene: TRBD2
abundance: NA
CDR3aa: CASSRLGLAGYNEQFF
CDR3nt: TGCGCCAGCAGCCGCCTGGGGTTAGCGGGATACAATGAGCAGTTCTTC

j_gene: TRBJ2-7
v_gene: TRBV11-2
d_gene: NA
abundance: once
CDR3aa: CASSSRDGISYEQYF
CDR3nt: TGTGCCAGCAGCTCCCGGGACGGGATCTCCTACGAGCAGTACTTC

j_gene: TRBJ1-1
v_gene: TRBV30
d_gene: NA
abundance: NA
CDR3aa: CAWSQDRPNTEAFF
CDR3nt: TGTGCCTGGAGTCAGGACAGACCGAACACTGAAGCTTTCTTT

j_gene: TRBJ2-7
v_gene: TRBV5-4
d_gene: NA
abundance: NA
CDR3aa: CASSLLSYEQYF
CDR3nt: TGTGCCAGCAGCTTGTTGAGCTACGAGCAGTACTTC

j_gene: TRBJ2-7
v_gene: TRBV7-2
d_gene: TRBD2
abundance: NA
CDR3aa: CASSPSSGNYEQYF
CDR3nt: TGTGCCAGCAGCCCATCTAGCGGGAACTACGAGCAGTACTTC

j_gene: TRBJ1-2
v_gene: TRBV7-6
d_gene: NA
abundance: NA
CDR3aa: CASSASTANYGYTF
CDR3nt: TGTGCCAGCAGCGCCTCGACTGCTAACTATGGCTACACCTTC

j_gene: TRBJ2-1
v_gene: TRBV5-4
d_gene: TRBD2
abundance: NA
CDR3aa: CASSLESSGDNEQFF
CDR3nt: TGTGCCAGCAGCTTGGAGTCTAGCGGGGATAATGAGCAGTTCTTC

j_gene: TRBJ1-4
v_gene: TRBV7-9
d_gene: NA
abundance: NA
CDR3aa: CASSPVGNEKLFF
CDR3nt: TGTGCCAGCAGCCCGGTCGGAAATGAAAAACTGTTTTTT

j_gene: TRBJ1-1
v_gene: TRBV6-5
d_gene: NA
abundance: NA
CDR3aa: CASKITGNTEAFF
CDR3nt: TGTGCCAGCAAAATTACAGGGAACACTGAAGCTTTCTTT

j_gene: TRBJ1-2
v_gene: TRBV28
d_gene: TRBD1
abundance: NA
CDR3aa: CASGRTGGLVYGYTF
CDR3nt: TGTGCCAGCGGACGGACAGGGGGTTTGGTCTATGGCTACACCTTC

j_gene: TRBJ2-7
v_gene: TRBV5-4
d_gene: NA
abundance: NA
CDR3aa: CASSGGSGVVYEQYF
CDR3nt: TGTGCCAGCTCAGGAGGGTCGGGGGTCGTTTACGAGCAGTACTTC

j_gene: TRBJ2-5
v_gene: TRBV3-1/TRBV3-2
d_gene: NA
abundance: NA
CDR3aa: CASSQSETQYF
CDR3nt: TGTGCCAGCAGCCAGTCAGAGACCCAGTACTTC

j_gene: TRBJ1-5
v_gene: TRBV15
d_gene: NA
abundance: NA
CDR3aa: CATSRERGSNQPQHF
CDR3nt: TGTGCCACCAGCAGAGAACGCGGCAGTAATCAGCCCCAGCATTTT

j_gene: TRBJ1-5
v_gene: TRBV7-2
d_gene: NA
abundance: NA
CDR3aa: CASSVDRNQPQHF
CDR3nt: TGTGCCAGCAGCGTGGACAGAAATCAGCCCCAGCATTTT

j_gene: TRBJ1-5
v_gene: TRBV9
d_gene: NA
abundance: NA
CDR3aa: CASSVGVDQPQHF
CDR3nt: TGTGCCAGCAGCGTAGGGGTCGATCAGCCCCAGCATTTT

j_gene: TRBJ2-4
v_gene: TRBV20-1
d_gene: NA
abundance: NA
CDR3aa: CSASKPNIQYF
CDR3nt: TGCAGTGCTAGCAAACCAAACATTCAGTACTTC

j_gene: TRBJ1-2
v_gene: TRBV28
d_gene: NA
abundance: NA
CDR3aa: CASSSQGRGYTF
CDR3nt: TGTGCCAGCAGTTCCCAGGGGCGAGGCTACACCTTC

j_gene: TRBJ1-6
v_gene: TRBV5-6
d_gene: NA
abundance: NA
CDR3aa: CASSLLNLGRNSPLHF
CDR3nt: TGTGCCAGCAGCTTGCTAAATTTGGGAAGAAATTCACCCCTCCACTTT

j_gene: TRBJ1-4
v_gene: TRBV6-1
d_gene: NA
abundance: NA
CDR3aa: CASSEAGRPPAGKLFF
CDR3nt: TGTGCCAGCAGTGAAGCGGGGAGGCCGCCGGCAGGAAAACTGTTTTTT

j_gene: TRBJ2-3
v_gene: TRBV7-2
d_gene: NA
abundance: NA
CDR3aa: CASSLGLVEDTQYF
CDR3nt: TGTGCCAGCAGCTTAGGGCTAGTGGAAGATACGCAGTATTTT

j_gene: TRBJ2-7
v_gene: TRBV28
d_gene: NA
abundance: NA
CDR3aa: CASSLTGAYEQYF
CDR3nt: TGTGCCAGCAGTTTAACAGGAGCCTACGAGCAGTACTTC

j_gene: TRBJ1-2
v_gene: TRBV6-5
d_gene: NA
abundance: NA
CDR3aa: CASSYLSPNYGYTF
CDR3nt: TGTGCCAGCAGTTACCTATCTCCCAACTATGGCTACACCTTC

j_gene: TRBJ2-7
v_gene: TRBV5-5
d_gene: NA
abundance: NA
CDR3aa: CASSLRDARSSLSSYEQYF
CDR3nt: TGTGCCAGCAGCTTGCGGGACGCCCGATCAAGCCTAAGCTCCTACGAGCAGTACTTC

j_gene: TRBJ1-1
v_gene: TRBV6-5
d_gene: TRBD1
abundance: NA
CDR3aa: CASSRDRGSKGAFF
CDR3nt: TGTGCCAGCAGTCGGGACAGGGGGTCGAAGGGAGCTTTCTTT

j_gene: TRBJ1-1
v_gene: TRBV20-1
d_gene: NA
abundance: NA
CDR3aa: CSASRGGTTEAFF
CDR3nt: TGCAGTGCTAGTCGCGGAGGGACAACTGAAGCTTTCTTT

j_gene: TRBJ2-2
v_gene: TRBV29-1
d_gene: NA
abundance: NA
CDR3aa: CSVRRETGELFF
CDR3nt: TGCAGCGTTCGAAGGGAAACCGGGGAGCTGTTTTTT

j_gene: TRBJ2-7
v_gene: TRBV7-9
d_gene: TRBD1
abundance: NA
CDR3aa: CASSLGTGSYEQYF
CDR3nt: TGTGCCAGCAGCCTCGGGACAGGGTCGTACGAGCAGTACTTC

j_gene: TRBJ1-4
v_gene: TRBV6-6
d_gene: NA
abundance: NA
CDR3aa: CASSRSRDIELFF
CDR3nt: TGTGCCAGCAGTCGATCCCGGGACATAGAACTGTTTTTT

j_gene: TRBJ2-7
v_gene: TRBV28
d_gene: NA
abundance: NA
CDR3aa: CASSLEDLGYEQYF
CDR3nt: TGTGCCAGCAGTTTGGAAGATTTGGGCTACGAGCAGTACTTC

j_gene: TRBJ1-2
v_gene: TRBV29-1
d_gene: NA
abundance: NA
CDR3aa: CSVSFPWGVGYGYTF
CDR3nt: TGCAGCGTATCCTTCCCCTGGGGGGTTGGGTATGGCTACACCTTC

j_gene: TRBJ2-7
v_gene: TRBV5-4
d_gene: TRBD2
abundance: NA
CDR3aa: CASSVGGSGTSSYEQYF
CDR3nt: TGTGCCAGCAGCGTGGGGGGTAGCGGGACAAGCTCCTACGAGCAGTACTTC

j_gene: TRBJ2-5
v_gene: TRBV7-9
d_gene: NA
abundance: NA
CDR3aa: CASSFPGRGSGRETQYF
CDR3nt: TGTGCCAGCAGCTTCCCTGGTAGGGGCTCGGGCCGGGAGACCCAGTACTTC

j_gene: TRBJ1-5
v_gene: TRBV30
d_gene: NA
abundance: NA
CDR3aa: CAWSIRTDQPQHF
CDR3nt: TGTGCCTGGAGTATTAGGACCGATCAGCCCCAGCATTTT

j_gene: TRBJ2-3
v_gene: TRBV19
d_gene: NA
abundance: NA
CDR3aa: CASTGAGRTDTQYF
CDR3nt: TGTGCCAGTACGGGAGCAGGGCGGACAGATACGCAGTATTTT

j_gene: TRBJ2-3
v_gene: TRBV3-1/TRBV3-2
d_gene: TRBD2
abundance: NA
CDR3aa: CASSQDPSGRSDTQYF
CDR3nt: TGTGCCAGCAGCCAAGATCCTAGCGGGAGATCAGATACGCAGTATTTT